Detailed here is one T cell receptor beta chain. Its antigen is undetermined. Fresh peripheral blood, 8 to 10 ml of it, supplied the PBMCs. The data derive from a study of T cells in Graves' hyperthyroidism and ophthalmopathy. Findings and limits, study-wide: The model identified upcoming ophthalmopathy a median about 6.5 months ahead of onset.

The CDR3 regions of TCR beta were amplified from RNA transcripts. Researchers ran a first-round RT-PCR on the TCR CDR3 using the HTBI primer set. TCRdb independently ran MiXCR on the multiplex PCR reads; one entry per CDR3 protein. In the table there are around 350,000 distinct CDR3 sequences, about 18% of which are singletons. Deletions cut 4 bases from V and 2 bases from J, with 8 bases between. The CDR3 runs 12 residues. Looked up from germline, CDR1 is DFQATT and CDR2 is SNEGSKA (reference sequence). This chain joins TRBV20-1 and TRBJ1-2; D ambiguous. Sequences were obtained from blood. This receptor was taken from a woman between 25 and 40 years old with Graves' hyperthyroidism that later progressed to Graves' ophthalmopathy. As DNA, the CDR3 is TGCAGTGCTACGGATCGGAACTATGGCTACACCTTC. The encoded protein is CSATDRNYGYTF.